The T cell receptor beta chain described here comes from a study of CD8 T cells in Susac syndrome. Study in general: At the time of blood draw, patients with Susac syndrome were therapy-naive, receiving corticosteroids, or receiving intravenous immunoglobulin alone.

CDR1 and CDR2 (germline): MNHEY, SVGAGI. V shed 5 bases and J shed 1 base, with 8 bases lying between them. The CDR3 covers 13 residues. It was with random hexamers that about 0.45 to 1 ug RNA was reverse transcribed. Each CDR3 protein gets one entry after TCRdb re-called the immunoSEQ multiplex PCR reads with MiXCR. The sample records under 250,000 distinct CDR3 sequences, 94% being singletons. This chain links TRBV6-5 with TRBJ1-1; the D is unclear. Material for sequencing was CD4+ T cells from PBMCs. The receptor was isolated from a human donor with Susac syndrome. CDR3 sequence (DNA): TGTGCCAGCAGTAACAACAAGAACACTGAAGCTTTCTTT. This encodes CASSNNKNTEAFF.